The 17 T cell receptor beta chains below were found in one sample sequenced in a study of CD8+ T cells in alopecia areata. Treatment in this sample: oral pan-JAK inhibitor, 5-10 mg twice daily. As the sequencing template, cDNA was produced by extracting RNA and reverse transcribing it. Clones were read by immunoSEQ multiplex PCR, and TCRdb kept only the in-frame ones, dropping some. The table has roughly 220,000 clones, more than 30% seen once. The source material was CD4+ T cells sorted from blood, sampled around week 34, from a patient treated with tofacitinib. The origin of the receptors is a human donor with alopecia areata.

A word on this clone: Other DNA variants within this sample encode the same CDR3. The chain uses TRBV5-1 and TRBJ2-7, with D unclear. The CDR3 sequence is 11 residues long. CDR1 SGHRS and CDR2 YFSETQ come from the germline V gene. The V end was cut by 5 bases, the J end by 3 bases, with 6 bases between. This chain's CDR3 is CASSLNYEQYF. Written as DNA, the CDR3 is TGCGCCAGCAGTCTGAACTACGAGCAGTACTTC.

The chain links TRBV6-1 to TRBJ2-7; D not resolved. CDR1 and CDR2 (germline): MNHNS, SASEGT. The germline V and J ends were trimmed by 3 bases and 6 bases, with 12 bases remaining between them. The CDR3 consists of 13 residues. The CDR3 region is CASSDPPLGEQYF. The CDR3, as DNA: TGTGCCAGCAGTGACCCCCCCTTGGGCGAGCAGTACTTC.

V is TRBV30 and J is TRBJ1-2; no firm D call. CDR1 is GTSNPN, CDR2 SVGIG, per germline (reference sequence). The CDR3 runs 12 residues. V gave up 0 bases and J gave up 7 bases, with 9 bases separating them. The chain's CDR3 is CAWSVRGVGYTF. For the CDR3, the DNA is TGTGCCTGGAGTGTACGTGGGGTTGGCTACACCTTC.

Only a few counts were recorded for this clone. The chain is built from TRBV6-6 and TRBJ1-2; maybe TRBD1 (5 bases). Germline V lookup: CDR1 MNHNY, CDR2 SVGAGI (reference sequence). The CDR3 has 12 amino acids. V lost 5 bases to trimming and J lost 6 bases, with 10 bases between them. DNA of the CDR3: TGTGCCAGCAGTCTTCAACAGGATGGCTACACCTTC. Translated: CASSLQQDGYTF.

The chain links TRBV14 to TRBJ1-2; no clear D gene. The V end lost 4 bases, the J end lost 7 bases, and 10 bases lay between the germline ends. In germline, CDR1 is SGHDN, CDR2 FVKESK. The length of the CDR3 is 12 residues. CDR3 DNA sequence: TGTGCCAGCAGCCTTCACGCAGTTGGCTACACCTTC. This sequence encodes CASSLHAVGYTF.

The rearrangement links TRBV30 to TRBJ2-7; 7 bases are shared with TRBD1. J was trimmed by 4 bases and V by 1 base; bases with no gene match: 10. CDR3 length equals 15 residues. Per germline, CDR1 GTSNPN and CDR2 SVGIG (reference sequence). CDR3 bases: TGTGCCTGGAGTGACCCCGGGACAGCCCAATACGAGCAGTACTTC. This gives the protein CAWSDPGTAQYEQYF.

This clone occurred a few times. The identical CDR3 is also encoded by other nucleotide sequences in the sample. V is TRBV5-1 and J is TRBJ2-7; unclear D gene. Germline lookup yields CDR1 SGHRS and CDR2 YFSETQ. There are 11 residues in the CDR3. V lost 4 bases, J lost 2 bases, and 4 bases lay in between. CDR3 region: CASSLAYEQYF. CDR3 DNA sequence: TGCGCCAGCAGCCTCGCCTACGAGCAGTACTTC.

V and J are TRBV5-6 and TRBJ2-5, with D uncertain. The V gene lost 6 bases and the J gene lost 2 bases, with 8 bases spanning the gap. The CDR3 extends over 12 amino acids. CDR1 and CDR2 (germline): SGHDT, YYEEEE. In DNA, the CDR3 is TGTGCCAGCAAGATCTGGCAAGAGACCCAGTACTTC. Encoded protein: CASKIWQETQYF.

This clone has ten or more counts. V and J are TRBV6-4 and TRBJ2-6, with TRBD2 matching 7 bases. The V gene end was trimmed by 2 bases and the J gene end by 13 bases; junction bases not matched to a gene: 2. This CDR3 comprises 12 residues. The germline CDR1 and CDR2 sequences are MRHNA and SNTAGT. The CDR3 sequence is CASSDPGGVLTF. In DNA, the CDR3 is TGTGCCAGCAGTGACCCCGGGGGGGTCCTGACTTTC.

This clone turned up a few times. The chain joins TRBV28 to TRBJ1-2; D possibly corresponds to TRBD1 (5 bases). Trimming left V 10 bases short and J 6 bases short, with 12 bases between. Germline V gene data show CDR1 as MDHEN and CDR2 as SYDVKM. This CDR3 has 11 amino acids. Here the CDR3 DNA reads TGTGCCACGGGTTGGGGACATGGCTACACCTTC. Translation: CATGWGHGYTF.

This clone was observed at least ten times. Other nucleotide sequences from this sample produce the same CDR3. The genes are TRBV11-2 and TRBJ2-7, with no clear D. The length of the CDR3 is 11 residues. CDR1 and CDR2 (germline): SGHAT, FQNNGV. Trimming left V 8 bases short and J 4 bases short, with 9 bases between. In DNA form, the CDR3 reads TGTGCCAGCCTAGGACCGTACGAGCAGTACTTC. This codes for CASLGPYEQYF.

This chain uses TRBV6-1 with TRBJ1-2; D is perhaps TRBD1 (6 bases). The CDR3 loop spans 13 amino acids. V dropped 6 bases and J dropped 6 bases, with 14 bases sitting between them. Germline CDR1 reads MNHNS; CDR2 reads SASEGT. The chain's CDR3 is CASRITGSNGYTF. The CDR3 nucleotides are TGTGCCAGCAGAATTACAGGGTCTAATGGCTACACCTTC.

This clone showed up just a few times. This chain links TRBV27 with TRBJ1-2; possible D gene TRBD1, 5 bases. The CDR3 has 14 amino acids. The germline V gene has CDR1 MNHEY and CDR2 SMNVEV (reference sequence). V lost 2 bases to trimming and J lost 4 bases, with 11 bases between them. The CDR3 DNA reads as TGTGCCAGCAGTTTAGTCGGGGCCGGCTATGGCTACACCTTC. Its protein is CASSLVGAGYGYTF.

This clone was counted only a few times. In DNA form, the CDR3 reads TGTGCCTGGAGCTCCGGGACAGGGGGACGTCAGCCCCAGCATTTT. Its translation: CAWSSGTGGRQPQHF. The chain uses TRBV30 and TRBJ1-5; 11 bases are shared with TRBD1. Germline values: CDR1 GTSNPN, CDR2 SVGIG (reference sequence). The V gene end was trimmed by 3 bases and the J gene end by 6 bases; junction bases not matched to a gene: 7. This CDR3 region has 15 residues.

The rearrangement uses TRBV6-5 and TRBJ1-6; 7 positions match TRBD1. The CDR3 runs 13 residues. The J segment lost 10 bases and the V segment lost 6 bases, leaving 6 bases of the junction unmatched. Germline values: CDR1 MNHEY, CDR2 SVGAGI. In DNA, the CDR3 is TGTGCCAGCAGCCCAGGGGGAAACTCACCCCTCCACTTT. Its translation is CASSPGGNSPLHF.

The chain carries TRBV2 and TRBJ2-7, with D uncertain. The CDR3 spans 16 residues. Germline assignment: CDR1 SNHLY and CDR2 FYNNEI. Trimming removed 2 bases from V and 0 bases from J, with 14 bases in between. CDR3 region: CASSESRMADSYEQYF. The CDR3 nucleotides read TGTGCCAGCAGTGAATCTCGGATGGCCGACTCCTACGAGCAGTACTTC.

This clone has just a few counts. The rearrangement joins TRBV30 to TRBJ2-6; D is possibly TRBD1 (6 bases). This CDR3 comprises 19 residues. Germline V lookup: CDR1 GTSNPN, CDR2 SVGIG (reference sequence). Trimming took 1 base from V and 0 from J, leaving 19 bases between them. The DNA of the CDR3 is TGTGCCTGGAGTGCCCGGGGACAAAGCGCCCTCTCTGGGGCCAACGTCCTGACTTTC. Protein: CAWSARGQSALSGANVLTF.